The 7 T cell receptor beta chains in this list originate from one sample, sequenced in a study of CD49a tissue-resident CD8 T cells in human skin. Data came from immunoSEQ multiplex PCR; TCRdb stores just in-frame clones and leaves some out. The table shows roughly 1,500 clones, with about two thirds occurring only once. The sample was CLA- CD8+ effector memory T cells sorted from blood. The origin of the receptors is a human donor in good health.

This clone is large. The chain recombines TRBV19 with TRBJ1-5; D gene uncertain. Germline values: CDR1 LNHDA, CDR2 SQIVND (reference sequence). V was shortened by 7 bases and J by 2 bases, with 18 bases between the two germline ends. This CDR3 comprises 16 residues. CDR3 amino acids: CASNEAGSGGNQPQHF. As DNA, the CDR3 is TGTGCCAGTAATGAGGCGGGGAGTGGTGGCAATCAGCCCCAGCATTTT.

The V gene is TRBV13, the J gene TRBJ2-7; the D gene is possibly TRBD1 (6 bases). V was clipped by 2 bases and J by 1 base, with 9 bases between them. Germline CDR1 PRHDT, CDR2 FYEKMQ (reference sequence). The CDR3 spans 14 residues. The CDR3 DNA follows: TGTGCCAGCAGCTTAATTCAGGGGTCCTACGAGCAGTACTTC. This encodes CASSLIQGSYEQYF. Using reference TRBV13 and TRBJ2-7 for the parts outside the CDR3, the full variable domain is AAGVIQSPRHLIKEKRETATLKCYPIPRHDTVYWYQQGPGQDPQFLISFYEKMQSDKGSIPDRFSAQQFSDYHSELNMSSLELGDSALYFCASSLIQGSYEQYFGPGTRLTVT.

This sequence joins TRBV25-1 and TRBJ2-4; D ambiguous. V lost 7 bases and J 9 bases, leaving 4 bases between the germline ends. Per the germline V gene, CDR1 is MGHDK and CDR2 is SYGVNS. CDR3 length equals 9 residues. CDR3 DNA: TGTGCCAGCAAGAGCATTCAGTACTTC. Its translation: CASKSIQYF.

The table lists this clone with a few counts. The chain is built from TRBV28 and TRBJ1-6, with 8 bases fitting TRBD1. Trimming cost V 6 bases and J 5 bases; bases outside gene matches: 3. Germline lookup yields CDR1 MDHEN and CDR2 SYDVKM. The CDR3 contains 14 residues. DNA of the CDR3: TGTGCCAGCAGCCCGACAGGGGATAATTCACCCCTCCACTTT. Residues: CASSPTGDNSPLHF.

The chain joins TRBV21-1 to TRBJ2-5; the DNA was not compared with TRBD2, the D call given in the table. TRBV21-1 is recorded as a pseudogene. This CDR3 is built from 13 residues. CDR3 sequence (DNA): TGTGCCAGCAGAAGGGGGGGTGGAGAGACCCAGTACTTC. It codes for CASRRGGGETQYF.

The chain carries TRBV5-6 and TRBJ1-5, with TRBD1 matching 8 bases. With 4 bases clipped from V and 4 bases from J, the junction kept 7 bases outside the gene matches. The germline gives CDR1 SGHDT, CDR2 YYEEEE. The CDR3 runs to 15 residues. This CDR3 reads CASSLRTGNNQPQHF. DNA for the CDR3: TGTGCCAGCAGCCTCAGGACAGGGAATAATCAGCCCCAGCATTTT. Using reference TRBV5-6 and TRBJ1-5 for the parts outside the CDR3, the full variable domain is DAGVTQSPTHLIKTRGQQVTLRCSPKSGHDTVSWYQQALGQGPQFIFQYYEEEERQRGNFPDRFSGHQFPNYSSELNVNALLLGDSALYLCASSLRTGNNQPQHFGDGTRLSIL.

The chain recombines TRBV25-1 with TRBJ1-1; D not certain. CDR1 MGHDK and CDR2 SYGVNS come from the germline V gene. The ends were cut back, 4 bases at V and 0 bases at J, with 15 bases in the middle. The CDR3 extends over 16 amino acids. The CDR3 sequence is CASSGLTGGMNTEAFF. In DNA form, the CDR3 reads TGTGCCAGCAGTGGATTAACGGGAGGGATGAACACTGAAGCTTTCTTT.